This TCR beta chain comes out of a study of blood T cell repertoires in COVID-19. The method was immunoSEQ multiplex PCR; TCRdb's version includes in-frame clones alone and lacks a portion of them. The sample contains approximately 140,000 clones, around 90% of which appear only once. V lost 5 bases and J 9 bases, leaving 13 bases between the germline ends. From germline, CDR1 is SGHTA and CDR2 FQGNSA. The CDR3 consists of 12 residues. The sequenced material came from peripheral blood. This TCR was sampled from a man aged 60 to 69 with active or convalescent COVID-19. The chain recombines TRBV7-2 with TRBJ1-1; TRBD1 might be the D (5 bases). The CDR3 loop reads CASSPVGLKAFF. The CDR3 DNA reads TGTGCCAGCAGCCCGGTGGGGCTGAAAGCTTTCTTT.